These 11 T cell receptor beta chains originate from one sample sequenced in a study of CD8+CD57+ T cells in acquired aplastic anemia. TCR beta VDJ and CDR3 were profiled, and genomic DNA was the template. TCRdb used MiXCR to reprocess the reads, holding one entry per CDR3 protein. The profile shows about 180,000 distinct CDR3 sequences, approximately 49% of them singletons. Sequencing was carried out using sorted CD4+, CD8+, or CD8+CD57+ T cells (not recorded which) from PBMCs. These receptors all come from a human donor in good health.

This clonotype turned up a few times. The V call is TRBV29-1, the J call TRBJ2-7; D possibly corresponds to TRBD2 (5 bases). CDR1 and CDR2 from the germline V gene are SQVTM and ANQGSEA. This CDR3 is built from 13 residues. V was clipped by 5 bases and J by 3 bases, with 14 bases between them. CDR3 residues: CSVSIGSRYEQYF. The CDR3 nucleotides are TGCAGCGTTTCGATAGGGAGTCGCTACGAGCAGTACTTC.

Remarks on this clonotype: It may be a read error: a sequence one base away is much more abundant. V is TRBV4-1 and J is TRBJ1-5, with D uncertain. Looked up from germline, CDR1 is MGHRA and CDR2 is YSYEKL. The CDR3 consists of 13 residues. Deletions cut 6 bases from V and 4 bases from J, with 10 bases between. CDR3 sequence (DNA): TGCGCCAGCAGACTCGGGCATAATCAGCCCCAGCATTTT. This codes for CASRLGHNQPQHF.

Written as DNA, the CDR3 is TGTGCCAGCAGTTACTCGAACAGGGCTCCCATTGAAGCTTTCTTT. Translation gives CASSYSNRAPIEAFF. This chain connects TRBV6-5 to TRBJ1-1; maybe TRBD1 (6 bases). Germline-derived CDR1 and CDR2 are MNHEY and SVGAGI. The CDR3 covers 15 residues. V was cut by 0 bases and J by 7 bases, with 15 bases left in between.

This clonotype was seen only once. The chain employs TRBV10-3 and TRBJ2-2, with D unclear. CDR1 ENHRY and CDR2 SYGVKD come from the germline V gene. CDR3 size: 14 residues. The V end was cut by 4 bases, the J end by 6 bases, with 12 bases between. CDR3 sequence: CAISVAVMAGELFF. CDR3 sequence (DNA): TGTGCCATCAGTGTTGCAGTAATGGCCGGGGAGCTGTTTTTT.

This chain connects TRBV10-3 to TRBJ2-7; 8 positions agree with TRBD1. The germline CDR1 and CDR2 sequences are ENHRY and SYGVKD. Trimming removed 6 bases from V and 11 bases from J; junction bases left unmatched: 12. The CDR3 runs to 13 residues. As DNA, the CDR3 is TGTGCCATCAGCGCCGGGACAGGTTACGGGGAGTACTTC. Encoded protein: CAISAGTGYGEYF.

At least ten counts were recorded for this clonotype. The J gene is TRBJ2-7, the V gene TRBV7-2; D not resolved. The germline V gene has CDR1 SGHTA and CDR2 FQGNSA. Between the trimmed V and J ends, which lost 0 bases and 2 bases, there was a span of 11 bases. CDR3 length: 15 amino acids. The CDR3 region is CASSLAGVPTYEQYF. As DNA, the CDR3 is TGTGCCAGCAGCTTAGCTGGGGTCCCCACCTACGAGCAGTACTTC.

V is TRBV4-2 and J is TRBJ2-3; D unresolved. Trimming took 1 base from V and 0 from J, leaving 14 bases between them. The CDR3 covers 17 residues. CDR1 and CDR2 from the germline V gene are LGHNA and YNFKEQ. The CDR3 protein is CASSQGEADASTDTQYF. The CDR3 DNA is TGTGCCAGCAGCCAAGGGGAAGCTGATGCTAGCACAGATACGCAGTATTTT.

This chain connects TRBV15 to TRBJ2-1; tentative D call: TRBD2 (5 bases). CDR1 is LNHNV, CDR2 YYDKDF, per germline (reference sequence). V lost 3 bases to trimming and J lost 7 bases, with 13 bases between them. The CDR3 spans 14 residues. In DNA, the CDR3 is TGTGCCACCAGCAGCCCGAAGGAGGCGAATGAGCAGTTCTTC. As protein: CATSSPKEANEQFF.

This clonotype was counted at least ten times. This rearrangement joins TRBV24-1 to TRBJ1-2; D call uncertain. The germline V gene has CDR1 KGHDR and CDR2 SFDVKD. The CDR3 runs to 12 residues. V lost 3 bases and J 7 bases, leaving 8 bases between the germline ends. The CDR3 DNA sequence: TGTGCCACCAGTGATCCCGGCGGTGGCTACACCTTC. Translating gives CATSDPGGGYTF.

The chain carries TRBV11-2 and TRBJ1-2, with 7 positions matching TRBD1. Germline CDR1 SGHAT, CDR2 FQNNGV. CDR3 size: 13 residues. The V gene end was trimmed by 4 bases and the J gene end by 8 bases; junction bases not matched to a gene: 7. Here the CDR3 reads CASSSGDSIGYTF. For the CDR3, the DNA is TGTGCCAGCAGCTCGGGGGACAGCATCGGCTACACCTTC. Full variable domain (rest looked up from reference TRBV11-2 and TRBJ1-2): EAGVAQSPRYKIIEKRQSVAFWCNPISGHATLYWYQQILGQGPKLLIQFQNNGVVDDSQLPKDRFSAERLKGVDSTLKIQPAKLEDSAVYLCASSSGDSIGYTFGSGTRLTVV.

This clonotype was found many times. The chain links TRBV11-1 to TRBJ2-7; 10 bases align to TRBD2. The CDR3 is 17 residues long. Trimming at V came to 8 bases and at J to 0 bases, leaving 13 bases not matched to a gene. Germline loops: CDR1 SGHAT, CDR2 FQDESV (reference sequence). The CDR3 sequence is CASSMASGRAISYEQYF. The CDR3 DNA follows: TGTGCCAGCTCTATGGCTAGCGGGAGAGCTATCTCCTACGAGCAGTACTTC. The entire variable domain, with the rest obtained from reference TRBV11-1 and TRBJ2-7, is as follows: EAEVAQSPRYKITEKSQAVAFWCDPISGHATLYWYRQILGQGPELLVQFQDESVVDDSQLPKDRFSAERLKGVDSTLKIQPAELGDSAMYLCASSMASGRAISYEQYFGPGTRLTVT.